What follows describes a single T cell receptor (beta chain). Antigen unknown. Germline CDR1 LNHDA, CDR2 SQIVND (reference sequence). Trimming shortened V by 10 bases and J by 6 bases, and 19 bases separated the two germline ends. The CDR3 is made up of 14 amino acids. Data came from immunoSEQ multiplex PCR; TCRdb stores just in-frame clones and leaves some out. The sample comprises roughly 120,000 clones, more than 85% of which are singletons, and under 3.5% rests with the top ten. This entry is derived from a study of T cell responses to AZD1222 COVID-19 vaccine. On the study more broadly: Second doses were pooled across both intervals (about 4 or about 12 weeks). Broader study findings: Seropositive at baseline were only a handful of AZD1222 recipients. As reported, nearly half of all spike-specific TCRs target variant regions that are unmutated.

The source material was peripheral blood, sampled on day 0 of AZD1222 vaccination. The V call is TRBV19, the J call TRBJ2-1; D might be TRBD2 (6 bases). The TCR was taken from an adult in good health. CDR3 loop: CATLDSGVGNEQFF. The CDR3 nucleotides are TGTGCCACCCTCGATTCGGGGGTCGGCAATGAGCAGTTCTTC. The variable domain in full, with the rest retrieved from reference TRBV19 and TRBJ2-1, is DGGITQSPKYLFRKEGQNVTLSCEQNLNHDAMYWYRQDPGQGLRLIYYSQIVNDFQKGDIAEGYSVSREKKESFPLTVTSAQKNPTAFYLCATLDSGVGNEQFFGPGTRLTVL.